This T cell receptor (beta chain) was recovered during a study of T cell responses to AZD1222 COVID-19 vaccine. Study-level results: CD4 TCRs linked to vaccination spanned spike, dominating at 160-218 and 743-854.

Generated by immunoSEQ multiplex PCR, the TCRdb table keeps only in-frame clones and is missing some. This table holds more than 120,000 clones, approximately 91% found once. Germline loops: CDR1 KGHSH, CDR2 LQKENI. V was cut by 0 bases and J by 4 bases, with 7 bases left in between. This CDR3 contains 14 residues. Remarks on this clone: The target antigen is unknown.

The chain joins TRBV18 to TRBJ2-1; D gene ambiguous. This TCR came from an adult who received the MenACWY meningococcal vaccine as a control. The sequencing used peripheral blood, collected 28 days after the second dose of the MenACWY control vaccine. CDR3 amino acids: CASSPPTVYNEQFF. The CDR3 region has the DNA TGTGCCAGCTCACCACCAACGGTATACAATGAGCAGTTCTTC.